The 7 T cell receptor beta chains listed next were all sequenced from one sample in a study of blood T cell repertoires in COVID-19. Method: immunoSEQ multiplex PCR; TCRdb's copy keeps in-frame clones and lacks some. This sample yields some 150,000 clones, of which more than 80% are seen a single time; about 8% belongs to the top ten. Sample: peripheral blood. The receptors were sampled from a human donor with acute or convalescent COVID-19. The donor label of this sample is uncertain.

J is TRBJ1-1 and V is TRBV11-1; 8 nucleotides match TRBD1. The J segment lost 1 base and the V segment lost 5 bases, leaving 3 bases of the junction unmatched. From germline, CDR1 is SGHAT and CDR2 FQDESV (reference sequence). The CDR3 is 14 amino acids. CDR3: CASSRTGRNTEAFF. In DNA form, the CDR3 reads TGTGCCAGCAGCCGGACAGGGAGGAACACTGAAGCTTTCTTT.

The V gene is TRBV19, the J gene TRBJ2-7; no reliable D call. Germline-derived CDR1 and CDR2 are LNHDA and SQIVND (reference sequence). Between the trimmed V and J ends, which lost 1 base and 3 bases, there was a span of 7 bases. This CDR3 has 13 residues. CDR3 in amino acids: CASSIGSGYEQYV. CDR3 sequence (DNA): TGTGCCAGTAGTATAGGATCGGGCTACGAGCAGTACGTC.

The V call is TRBV7-3, the J call TRBJ1-1, with TRBD1 identical over 10 bases. Trimming took 4 bases from V and 5 from J; bases not matched to a gene: 1. CDR1 and CDR2 (germline): SGHTA, FQGTGA. The CDR3 has 13 amino acids. CDR3 sequence (DNA): TGTGCCAGCAGCTCGGACAGGGGGACTGAAGCTTTCTTT. Amino acids: CASSSDRGTEAFF. Using reference TRBV7-3 and TRBJ1-1 for the parts outside the CDR3, the full variable domain is GAGVSQTPSNKVTEKGKYVELRCDPISGHTALYWYRQSLGQGPEFLIYFQGTGAADDSGLPNDRFFAVRPEGSVSTLKIQRTERGDSAVYLCASSSDRGTEAFFGQGTRLTVV.

This clone was found a few times. The chain employs TRBV5-1 and TRBJ2-5, with TRBD1 matching 10 bases. V lost 2 bases to trimming and J lost 5 bases; unmatched junction nucleotides: 12. CDR3 length: 17 amino acids. Germline V gene lookup returns CDR1 SGHRS and CDR2 YFSETQ. The CDR3 sequence is CASSLLPGTGASETQYF. DNA of the CDR3: TGCGCCAGCAGCTTACTCCCCGGGACAGGGGCATCGGAGACCCAGTACTTC.

This clone was counted a few times. This chain uses TRBV7-9 with TRBJ1-4, with TRBD1 as a possible D gene (5 bases). The CDR3 is made up of 15 amino acids. CDR1 and CDR2 (germline): SEHNR, FQNEAQ (reference sequence). The V end was cut by 2 bases, the J end by 3 bases, with 10 bases between. CDR3 residues: CASSLRGGPNEKLFF. In DNA form, the CDR3 reads TGTGCCAGCAGCTTAAGGGGCGGACCTAATGAAAAACTGTTTTTT.

V and J are TRBV5-4 and TRBJ1-5, with 8 bases fitting TRBD1. The V segment lost 0 bases and the J segment 6 bases; nucleotides outside the gene matches: 14. This CDR3 has 18 residues. The germline V gene has CDR1 SGHNT and CDR2 YYREEE (reference sequence). CDR3 in DNA: TGTGCCAGCAGCTTGGACGGTGTCGGACAGGGCGAGAGTCAGCCCCAGCATTTT. This translates into CASSLDGVGQGESQPQHF.

The chain employs TRBV6-2 or TRBV6-3 and TRBJ1-1, with unresolved D. Germline-derived CDR1 and CDR2 are MNHEY and SVGEGT. The CDR3 has 14 residues. V dropped 5 bases and J dropped 2 bases, with 12 bases sitting between them. CDR3 in DNA: TGTGCCAGCAGTCGGACTTCAGCAAACACTGAAGCTTTCTTT. It codes for CASSRTSANTEAFF.